This paragraph covers one T cell receptor (beta chain) sequence. In the authors' methods: Scientists estimated how many nucleated cells there were by amplifying reference gene primers. TCRdb keeps only in-frame clones here, not all; method: immunoSEQ multiplex PCR. That table gives V, J and clone size, and the DNA gave D and trimming. The repertoire has about 150,000 clones, 70% to 90% of them found once; the top ten carry 6.9%. The record originates from a study of blood T cell repertoires in COVID-19. Study overall: Researchers got acute and convalescent COVID-19 samples from the United States, Italy and Spain.

Germline V gives CDR1 LNHDA, CDR2 SQIVND (reference sequence). V dropped 3 bases and J dropped 3; count of bases not matched to a gene: 10. The CDR3 covers 18 residues. Sequencing input: peripheral blood. The sequence came from a man older than 75 with COVID-19, enrolled during active disease. V gene TRBV19 combines with J gene TRBJ1-5, with 11 bases matching TRBD1. The CDR3 bases are TGTGCCAGTAGTATCCGCGGGACAGGGGGATATATCAATCAGCCCCAGCATTTT. Protein: CASSIRGTGGYINQPQHF.